This T cell receptor beta chain was profiled in a study of T-cell reconstitution after alpha-beta-depleted transplantation in children listed by TCRdb under 2016. Regarding the research as a whole: Using TCR repertoire profiling, the study quantitatively followed how T-cell immune reconstitution unfolded in children after TCRalphabeta/CD19-depleted allogeneic hematopoietic cell transplantation.

There are 15 amino acids in the CDR3, from cysteine to phenylalanine inclusive. Kept here is only the CDR3 DNA, which spans 45 bases and is read in frame from base 1. Relative to germline, V is missing 5 bases and J is missing 2 bases, with 8 bases of the junction outside any gene match. Looking up the germline V gene yields CDR1 MDHEN and CDR2 SYDVKM. This clonotype was recorded a few times. The antigen it binds to is not known. Base qualities were left out, and no much larger clone turns up one base away. Library creation used PCR. Sequenced using an Illumina HiSeq 2500. Molecular barcoding was employed in the preparation of TCR libraries, with unique molecular identifiers being used to normalize TCRbeta repertoire quantification. TCRdb handled the public reads itself, with Q25 trimming in fastp and clone calling in MiXCR, and kept productive beta chains. Merged by CDR3 protein, the rows form single entries marked with the most common genes and DNA. Within this sample are approximately 83,000 distinct CDR3 sequences, with roughly 8% of them counted one time only. The ten top clones hold 6.9% of the sample.

The clonotype originates from a human donor who donated a stem cell graft to a child with congenital amegakaryocytic thrombocytopenia. The rearrangement joined TRBV28 to TRBJ2-7; 8 bases in the junction line up with TRBD1. Sample: PBMCs from the stem cell graft donor, taken from the stem cell graft. The DNA sequence follows: TGTGCCAGCAGTCTACCCGGACAGGGAACCTACGAGCAGTACTTC. It specifies CASSLPGQGTYEQYF.